The 2 T cell receptor beta chains given below trace back to one sample, sequenced in a study of cytomegalovirus exposure and HLA in healthy donors. Use of 60 Vbeta and 13 Jbeta primers characterized the PCR. Method: immunoSEQ multiplex PCR; TCRdb's copy keeps in-frame clones and lacks some. The table lists about 130,000 clones, roughly 79% of them singletons. Sequencing was done on a sample of PBMCs. These receptors were taken from a young man in good health and CMV-seronegative.

The chain carries TRBV10-3 and TRBJ2-5; unclear D gene. Trimming shortened V by 2 bases and J by 3 bases, and 10 bases separated the two germline ends. The CDR3 is 14 residues long. Per the germline V gene, CDR1 is ENHRY and CDR2 is SYGVKD. The CDR3 DNA reads TGTGCCATCAGTGAGCGGAACAGAGAAGAGACCCAGTACTTC. Its translation is CAISERNREETQYF.

The rearrangement uses TRBV4-2 and TRBJ2-6, with a weak D call TRBD1 (5 bases). CDR3 length equals 17 residues. V shed 4 bases and J shed 0 bases, with 13 bases lying between them. Looked up from germline, CDR1 is LGHNA and CDR2 is YNFKEQ. For the CDR3, the DNA is TGTGCCAGCAGCCGTGACAGAAAGAGCTCTGGGGCCAACGTCCTGACTTTC. Translating gives CASSRDRKSSGANVLTF.